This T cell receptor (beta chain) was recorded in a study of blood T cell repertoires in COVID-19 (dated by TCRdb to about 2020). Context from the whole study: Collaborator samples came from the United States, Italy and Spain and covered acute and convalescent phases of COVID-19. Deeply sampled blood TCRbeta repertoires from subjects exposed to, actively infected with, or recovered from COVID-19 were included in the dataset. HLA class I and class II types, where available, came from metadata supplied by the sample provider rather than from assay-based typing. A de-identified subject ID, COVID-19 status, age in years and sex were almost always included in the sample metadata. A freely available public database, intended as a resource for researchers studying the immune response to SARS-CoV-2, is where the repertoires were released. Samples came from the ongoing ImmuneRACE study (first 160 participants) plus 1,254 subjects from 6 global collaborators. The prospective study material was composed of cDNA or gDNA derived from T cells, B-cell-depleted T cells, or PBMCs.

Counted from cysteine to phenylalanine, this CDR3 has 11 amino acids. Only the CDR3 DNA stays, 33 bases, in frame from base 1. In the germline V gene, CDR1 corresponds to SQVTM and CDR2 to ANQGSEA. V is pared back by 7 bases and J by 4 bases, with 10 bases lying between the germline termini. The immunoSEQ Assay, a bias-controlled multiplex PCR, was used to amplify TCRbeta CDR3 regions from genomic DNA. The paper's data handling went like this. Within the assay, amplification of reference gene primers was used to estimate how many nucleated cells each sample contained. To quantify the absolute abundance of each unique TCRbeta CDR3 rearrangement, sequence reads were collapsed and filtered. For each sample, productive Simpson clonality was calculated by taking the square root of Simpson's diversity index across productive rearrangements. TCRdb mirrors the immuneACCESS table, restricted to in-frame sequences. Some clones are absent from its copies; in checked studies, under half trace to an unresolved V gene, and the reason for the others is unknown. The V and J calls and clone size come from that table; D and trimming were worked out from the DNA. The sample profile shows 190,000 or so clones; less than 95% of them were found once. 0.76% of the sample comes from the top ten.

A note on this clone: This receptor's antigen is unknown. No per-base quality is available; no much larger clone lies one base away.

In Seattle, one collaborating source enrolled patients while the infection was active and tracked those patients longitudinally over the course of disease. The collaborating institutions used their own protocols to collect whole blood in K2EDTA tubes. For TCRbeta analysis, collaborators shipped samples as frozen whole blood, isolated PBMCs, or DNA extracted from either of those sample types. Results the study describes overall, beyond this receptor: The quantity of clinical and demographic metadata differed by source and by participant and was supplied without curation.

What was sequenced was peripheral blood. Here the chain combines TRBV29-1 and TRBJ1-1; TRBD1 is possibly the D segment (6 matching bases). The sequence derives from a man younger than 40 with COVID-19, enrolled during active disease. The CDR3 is CSAGVGTEAFF. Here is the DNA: TGCAGCGCAGGGGTCGGCACTGAAGCTTTCTTT.